Shown below are 17 T cell receptor beta chains from a single sample sequenced in a study of T cell responses to AZD1222 COVID-19 vaccine. The table came from immunoSEQ multiplex PCR; TCRdb's copy has only in-frame clones and leaves some out. The data contain 59,000 or so clones, approximately 79% of them singletons. The input for sequencing was peripheral blood, taken on day 0 of AZD1222 vaccination. The origin of the receptors is an adult in good health.

This clone was observed a few times. The chain combines TRBV5-1 with TRBJ2-5, with D possibly called TRBD1 or TRBD2 (5 bases each). With 0 bases removed from V and 5 bases from J, the gap between germline ends came to 14 bases. The germline gives CDR1 SGHRS, CDR2 YFSETQ. The CDR3 is 15 amino acids. The CDR3 DNA reads TGCGCCAGCAGCTTGGCAGGGACCCTGGGGGAGACCCAGTACTTC. Its protein is CASSLAGTLGETQYF. Together with reference TRBV5-1 and TRBJ2-5, the CDR3 gives the full variable domain: KAGVTQTPRYLIKTRGQQVTLSCSPISGHRSVSWYQQTPGQGLQFLFEYFSETQRNKGNFPGRFSGRQFSNSRSEMNVSTLELGDSALYLCASSLAGTLGETQYFGPGTRLLVL.

The chain is built from TRBV25-1 and TRBJ2-3, with 7 bases that match TRBD2. This CDR3 has 14 amino acids. The germline V gene has CDR1 MGHDK and CDR2 SYGVNS. V dropped 9 bases and J dropped 7; count of bases not matched to a gene: 13. DNA for the CDR3: TGTGCCAGTGCGCGGGACTATCCAGCCTATACGCAGTATTTT. It codes for CASARDYPAYTQYF.

The J gene is TRBJ2-7, the V gene TRBV28, with D uncertain. The V gene lost 2 bases and the J gene lost 4 bases, with 12 bases spanning the gap. The germline gives CDR1 MDHEN, CDR2 SYDVKM. The CDR3 contains 14 residues. The CDR3 here is CASSLQPDRYEQYF. CDR3 nucleotides: TGTGCCAGCAGTTTACAACCAGATCGGTACGAGCAGTACTTC.

V and J are TRBV19 and TRBJ1-1, with D perhaps matching TRBD1 (6 bases). The CDR3 sequence is 14 residues long. V dropped 5 bases and J dropped 5 bases, with 15 bases sitting between them. The germline gives CDR1 LNHDA, CDR2 SQIVND (reference sequence). This CDR3 reads CASSPGRTVTEAFF. Written as DNA, the CDR3 is TGTGCCAGTAGTCCAGGACGGACAGTTACTGAAGCTTTCTTT.

The chain uses TRBV7-3 and TRBJ1-1, with D perhaps matching TRBD1 (6 bases). CDR1 is SGHTA and CDR2 is FQGTGA in the germline V gene. Trimming left V 5 bases short and J 0 bases short, with 10 bases between. The CDR3 has 14 amino acids. As DNA, the CDR3 is TGTGCCAGCAGCAAACAGGGACTGAACACTGAAGCTTTCTTT. It translates to CASSKQGLNTEAFF.

The CDR3 protein is CASSRQGYEQYF. In nucleotides, the CDR3 is TGTGCCAGCAGCCGACAGGGATACGAGCAGTACTTC. V usage is TRBV7-9 and J usage is TRBJ2-7, with 7 bases that match TRBD1. Per germline, CDR1 SEHNR and CDR2 FQNEAQ (reference sequence). J was trimmed by 4 bases and V by 5 bases; bases with no gene match: 2. This CDR3 spans 12 amino acids.

This clone has a single count. The chain employs TRBV2 and TRBJ2-2, with unresolved D. Deletions cut 2 bases from V and 6 bases from J, with 13 bases between. This CDR3 region has 15 residues. The germline V gene encodes CDR1 SNHLY and CDR2 FYNNEI. The CDR3 coding sequence is TGTGCCAGCAGTGAAAGGGCCAGGACGTCCGGGGAGCTGTTTTTT. Its translation: CASSERARTSGELFF.

This clone has a single count. The chain has TRBV20-1 and TRBJ2-2, with 8 nucleotides matching TRBD2. The CDR3 totals 16 residues. Germline V lookup: CDR1 DFQATT, CDR2 SNEGSKA (reference sequence). Trimming took 3 bases from V and 4 from J; bases not matched to a gene: 10. The CDR3 spells CSASRDGRGATGELFF. The CDR3 region has the DNA TGCAGTGCTAGTCGGGATGGGCGGGGGGCCACCGGGGAGCTGTTTTTT.

This clone is judged medium-sized. The chain recombines TRBV4-3 with TRBJ2-3; no firm D call. CDR3 length equals 14 residues. Germline CDR1 reads LGHNA; CDR2 reads YSLEER. V lost 3 bases, J lost 2 bases, and 9 bases lay in between. Written as DNA, the CDR3 is TGCGCCAGCAGCCACCTACCCTCCACAGATACGCAGTATTTT. Protein product: CASSHLPSTDTQYF.

The V call is TRBV18, the J call TRBJ2-3; possibly TRBD2 for D (7 bases). This CDR3 is built from 16 residues. Germline CDR1 is KGHSH and CDR2 is LQKENI. V was shortened by 0 bases and J by 6 bases, with 16 bases between the two germline ends. CDR3 sequence: CASSPPGLGGLDTQYF. CDR3 nucleotides: TGTGCCAGCTCACCACCCGGACTAGGGGGGTTGGATACGCAGTATTTT.

This sequence joins TRBV19 and TRBJ1-2, with D tentatively TRBD1 (6 bases). The CDR3 is made up of 20 amino acids. In germline, CDR1 is LNHDA, CDR2 SQIVND (reference sequence). Trimming took 3 bases from V and 4 from J, leaving 30 bases between them. The CDR3 here is CASSMVPARTVLLSSYGYTF. The DNA of the CDR3 is TGTGCCAGTAGTATGGTCCCAGCAAGGACAGTCCTCCTCTCTAGCTATGGCTACACCTTC.

The chain is built from TRBV5-1 and TRBJ1-6; the D is unclear. CDR1 SGHRS and CDR2 YFSETQ come from the germline V gene. The CDR3 totals 15 residues. The V end lost 5 bases, the J end lost 0 bases, and 9 bases lay between the germline ends. The CDR3 spells CASSPDSSYNSPLHF. Here the CDR3 DNA reads TGCGCCAGCAGTCCCGATAGCTCCTATAATTCACCCCTCCACTTT.

The chain recombines TRBV19 with TRBJ2-5; possibly TRBD1 or TRBD2 for D (5 bases each). CDR3 length equals 12 residues. The germline CDR1 and CDR2 sequences are LNHDA and SQIVND (reference sequence). V was clipped by 3 bases and J by 5 bases, with 7 bases between them. In DNA, the CDR3 is TGTGCCAGTAGTATCGGGGACGAGACCCAGTACTTC. Residues: CASSIGDETQYF.

Only a few counts were recorded for this clone. The chain employs TRBV6-5 and TRBJ1-5, with no clear D. V dropped 2 bases and J dropped 0 bases, with 5 bases sitting between them. In germline, CDR1 is MNHEY, CDR2 SVGAGI. There are 14 residues in the CDR3. This CDR3 is CASSYANSNQPQHF. CDR3 bases: TGTGCCAGCAGTTACGCAAATAGCAATCAGCCCCAGCATTTT.

This clone was seen only once. CDR3 sequence: CASSPSGQGRYNEQFF. Here the CDR3 DNA reads TGTGCCAGCAGCCCCTCGGGACAGGGACGCTACAATGAGCAGTTCTTC. The chain uses TRBV7-9 and TRBJ2-1; 9 bases match TRBD1. The CDR3 extends over 16 amino acids. Germline assignment: CDR1 SEHNR and CDR2 FQNEAQ (reference sequence). V trimming: 5 bases; J trimming: 3 bases; junction bases outside the gene matches: 8.

This chain uses TRBV7-7 with TRBJ2-3, with D possibly being TRBD2 (6 bases). The length of the CDR3 is 14 residues. CDR1 SSHAT and CDR2 FNYEAQ come from the germline V gene (reference sequence). Deletions cut 1 base from V and 6 bases from J, with 11 bases between. CDR3 in DNA: TGTGCCAGCAGCTTAGACGGGAGTGGGGATACGCAGTATTTT. Its translation: CASSLDGSGDTQYF.

J is TRBJ1-2 and V is TRBV4-3, with D perhaps TRBD1 (6 bases). Trimming pared 0 bases from V and 7 bases from J, leaving 12 bases between. The length of the CDR3 is 14 residues. Per the germline V gene, CDR1 is LGHNA and CDR2 is YSLEER. In nucleotides, the CDR3 is TGCGCCAGCAGCCAAGATCGGGGGCTGGGTGGCTACACCTTC. It is translated as CASSQDRGLGGYTF.